The present entry profiles one TCR beta chain with its context. What it binds is unknown. Sequencing used immunoSEQ multiplex PCR; TCRdb keeps in-frame clones, though not all of them. The sample records under 150,000 clones, about 90% being singletons. This record belongs to a study of T cell responses to AZD1222 COVID-19 vaccine. Overall study findings and caveats: CD4 TCRs associated with vaccination spanned spike, dominating at 160-218 and 743-854.

The CDR3 covers 13 residues. V was trimmed by 4 bases and J by 0 bases, leaving 3 bases between them. Germline lookup yields CDR1 LGHDT and CDR2 YNNKEL (reference sequence). The sample was peripheral blood, taken on day 0 of MenACWY control vaccination. The chain carries TRBV3-1 (or the pseudogene TRBV3-2) and TRBJ2-2; no clear D gene. The sequence derives from an adult in good health. The CDR3 nucleotides are TGTGCCAGCAGCCTCACGAACACCGGGGAGCTGTTTTTT. Amino acid sequence: CASSLTNTGELFF.